This TCR beta chain comes out of a study of blood T cell repertoires in COVID-19. Study at large: The study drew acute and convalescent COVID-19 samples from the United States, Italy and Spain. PBMCs, B-cell-depleted T cells, or T cells were the source of the cDNA or gDNA that made up the material.

Here immunoSEQ multiplex PCR was the method, and the copy in TCRdb shows in-frame clones only, minus some. The profile shows about 42,000 clones, 75% to 90% of them singletons. The CDR3 has 13 amino acids. Germline V CDR1 and CDR2: SGHNT, YENEEA. With 5 bases removed from V and 1 base from J, the gap between germline ends came to 8 bases. Sequenced material: peripheral blood. The sequence came from a man aged 25-45 years with active or convalescent COVID-19. This chain joins TRBV11-3 and TRBJ2-5; D is unresolved. CDR3: CASSPDTQETQYF. The CDR3 bases are TGTGCCAGCAGCCCAGACACCCAAGAGACCCAGTACTTC.